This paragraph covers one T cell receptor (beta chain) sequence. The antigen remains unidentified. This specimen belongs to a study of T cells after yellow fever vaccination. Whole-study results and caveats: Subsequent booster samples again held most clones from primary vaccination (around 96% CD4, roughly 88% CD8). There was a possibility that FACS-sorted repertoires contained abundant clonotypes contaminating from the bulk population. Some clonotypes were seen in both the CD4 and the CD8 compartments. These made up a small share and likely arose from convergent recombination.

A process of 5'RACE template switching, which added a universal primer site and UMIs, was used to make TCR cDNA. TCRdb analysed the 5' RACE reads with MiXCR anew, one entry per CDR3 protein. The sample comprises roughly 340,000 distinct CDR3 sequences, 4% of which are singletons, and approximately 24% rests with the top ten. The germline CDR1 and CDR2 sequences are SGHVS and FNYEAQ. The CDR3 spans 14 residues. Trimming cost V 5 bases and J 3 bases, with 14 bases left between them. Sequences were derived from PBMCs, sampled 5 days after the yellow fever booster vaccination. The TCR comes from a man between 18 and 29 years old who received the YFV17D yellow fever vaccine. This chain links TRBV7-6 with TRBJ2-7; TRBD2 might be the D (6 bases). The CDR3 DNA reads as TGTGCCAGCAGCGGAACGGGAGCTCACTACGAGCAGTACTTC. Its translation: CASSGTGAHYEQYF.